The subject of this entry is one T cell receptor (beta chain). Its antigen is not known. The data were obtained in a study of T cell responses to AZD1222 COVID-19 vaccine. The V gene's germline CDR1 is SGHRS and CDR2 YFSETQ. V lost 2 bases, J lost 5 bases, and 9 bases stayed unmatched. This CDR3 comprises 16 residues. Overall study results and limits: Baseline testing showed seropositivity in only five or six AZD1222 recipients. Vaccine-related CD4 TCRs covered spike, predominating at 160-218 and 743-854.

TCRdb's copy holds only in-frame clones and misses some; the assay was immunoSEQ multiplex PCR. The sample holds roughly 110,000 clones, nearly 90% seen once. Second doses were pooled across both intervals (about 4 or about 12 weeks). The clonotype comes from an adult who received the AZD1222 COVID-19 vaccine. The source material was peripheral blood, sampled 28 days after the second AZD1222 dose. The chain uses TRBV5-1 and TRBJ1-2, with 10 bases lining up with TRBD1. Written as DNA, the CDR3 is TGCGCCAGCAGCTTTGGGGATCCGGGACAGGGGTATGGCTACACCTTC. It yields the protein CASSFGDPGQGYGYTF.